Listed below are T cell receptor beta chains from one sample, sequenced in a study of T cell responses to AZD1222 COVID-19 vaccine. TCRdb keeps only in-frame clones here, not all; method: immunoSEQ multiplex PCR. The sample consists of about 100,000 clones, over 80% of them appearing once. Sequenced here: peripheral blood, sampled on day 0 of AZD1222 vaccination. The receptors were sampled from an adult in good health. Each CDR3 is given with its conserved first and last residue. Fields, in order: J gene, clone size, D gene, V gene, CDR3 protein, CDR3 DNA. A D gene is named only where the DNA matches it firmly. Not every row has a clone size; where given, it reads once, few, many or a size class.

J: TRBJ2-4; size: NA; D: TRBD1; V: TRBV11-1; CDR3: CASSSGQGAYIQYF; DNA: TGTGCCAGCAGCTCGGGACAGGGGGCCTACATTCAGTACTTC
J: TRBJ2-2; size: NA; D: NA; V: TRBV19; CDR3: CASRPGWLITGELFF; DNA: TGTGCCAGTAGACCCGGGTGGCTAATTACCGGGGAGCTGTTTTTT
J: TRBJ1-2; size: once; D: NA; V: TRBV28; CDR3: CASSSYYGYTF; DNA: TGTGCCAGCAGTTCGTACTATGGCTACACCTTC
J: TRBJ2-6; size: NA; D: NA; V: TRBV28; CDR3: CASSALQGSVSGANVLTF; DNA: TGTGCCAGCAGTGCCTTACAGGGATCGGTCTCTGGGGCCAACGTCCTGACTTTC
J: TRBJ1-5; size: NA; D: NA; V: TRBV5-5; CDR3: CASSLGPTTSNQPQHF; DNA: TGTGCCAGCAGCTTGGGGCCGACTACAAGCAATCAGCCCCAGCATTTT
J: TRBJ1-1; size: NA; D: TRBD1; V: TRBV7-9; CDR3: CASSLAAGGTTEAFF; DNA: TGTGCCAGCAGCTTAGCGGCAGGGGGCACAACTGAAGCTTTCTTT
J: TRBJ2-3; size: NA; D: NA; V: TRBV28; CDR3: CASSLPILLRDTQYF; DNA: TGTGCCAGCAGCCTCCCCATCTTGCTTCGGGATACGCAGTATTTT
J: TRBJ2-3; size: NA; D: TRBD2; V: TRBV5-4; CDR3: CASSFLAGGRTDTQYF; DNA: TGTGCCAGCAGCTTCTTAGCGGGAGGGCGGACAGATACGCAGTATTTT
J: TRBJ2-2; size: NA; D: NA; V: TRBV9; CDR3: CASSVGSGGVTGELFF; DNA: TGTGCCAGCAGCGTAGGTTCCGGGGGCGTGACCGGGGAGCTGTTTTTT
J: TRBJ1-2; size: NA; D: NA; V: TRBV4-3; CDR3: CASSTRTNYGYTF; DNA: TGCGCCAGCAGCACACGGACTAACTATGGCTACACCTTC
J: TRBJ1-1; size: NA; D: TRBD1; V: TRBV29-1; CDR3: CSVPDRRKAFF; DNA: TGCAGCGTTCCGGACAGGAGGAAAGCTTTCTTT
J: TRBJ1-5; size: NA; D: NA; V: TRBV7-2; CDR3: CASSLEAQGWQPQHF; DNA: TGTGCCAGCAGCTTAGAGGCACAGGGCTGGCAGCCCCAGCATTTT
J: TRBJ2-7; size: NA; D: NA; V: TRBV6-5; CDR3: CASSYRNRPYEQYF; DNA: TGTGCCAGCAGTTACAGGAACCGCCCCTACGAGCAGTACTTC
J: TRBJ1-1; size: NA; D: NA; V: TRBV7-9; CDR3: CASPGPSTEAFF; DNA: TGTGCCAGTCCGGGCCCCTCCACTGAAGCTTTCTTT
J: TRBJ2-1; size: NA; D: NA; V: TRBV20-1; CDR3: CSAIFNEQFF; DNA: TGCAGTGCTATTTTCAATGAGCAGTTCTTC
J: TRBJ1-2; size: once; D: NA; V: TRBV19; CDR3: CASSIEFARGNYGYTF; DNA: TGTGCCAGTAGTATAGAGTTTGCCCGGGGGAACTATGGCTACACCTTC
J: TRBJ2-7; size: NA; D: NA; V: TRBV28; CDR3: CASSSPYEQYF; DNA: TGTGCCAGCAGTTCCCCCTACGAGCAGTACTTC
J: TRBJ2-3; size: NA; D: TRBD2; V: TRBV6-5; CDR3: CASSSGGHSTDTQYF; DNA: TGTGCCAGCTCGAGCGGGGGGCATAGCACAGATACGCAGTATTTT
J: TRBJ1-2; size: NA; D: NA; V: TRBV7-2; CDR3: CASSLQRYGYTF; DNA: TGTGCCAGCAGCTTGCAAAGATATGGCTACACCTTC
J: TRBJ1-5; size: NA; D: NA; V: TRBV4-2; CDR3: CASSEQGQPQHF; DNA: TGTGCCAGCAGCGAACAGGGTCAGCCCCAGCATTTT
J: TRBJ1-2; size: NA; D: NA; V: TRBV5-1; CDR3: CASSLSPSQYGYTF; DNA: TGCGCCAGCAGCTTGTCCCCCAGTCAGTATGGCTACACCTTC
J: TRBJ1-4; size: NA; D: NA; V: TRBV19; CDR3: CASDAGGRREKLFF; DNA: TGTGCCAGCGACGCGGGGGGGCGAAGGGAAAAACTGTTTTTT
J: TRBJ1-5; size: NA; D: TRBD1; V: TRBV28; CDR3: CAGSYGTGEFQPQHF; DNA: TGTGCCGGCAGTTATGGGACAGGGGAATTTCAGCCCCAGCATTTT
J: TRBJ1-1; size: NA; D: NA; V: TRBV19; CDR3: CASSIENGGSSEAFF; DNA: TGTGCCAGTAGTATAGAGAACGGCGGGAGCTCTGAAGCTTTCTTT
J: TRBJ1-2; size: NA; D: NA; V: TRBV7-2; CDR3: CASRTGNYGYTF; DNA: TGTGCCAGCAGGACGGGGAACTATGGCTACACCTTC
J: TRBJ2-3; size: once; D: NA; V: TRBV18; CDR3: CASSPYAGTDTQYF; DNA: TGTGCCAGCTCACCATATGCCGGCACAGATACGCAGTATTTT
J: TRBJ2-7; size: NA; D: NA; V: TRBV7-9; CDR3: CASSSTGSYEQYF; DNA: TGTGCCAGCAGCTCTACGGGCTCCTACGAGCAGTACTTC
J: TRBJ2-7; size: NA; D: TRBD2; V: TRBV7-6; CDR3: CASSLGLAGGSSYEQYF; DNA: TGTGCCAGCAGCTTAGGGCTAGCGGGAGGGAGCTCCTACGAGCAGTACTTC
J: TRBJ1-3; size: NA; D: NA; V: TRBV5-4; CDR3: CASSHDGNTIYF; DNA: TGTGCCAGCAGCCACGATGGAAACACCATATATTTT
J: TRBJ2-4; size: NA; D: TRBD1; V: TRBV28; CDR3: CASTETRQGLRIQYF; DNA: TGTGCCAGCACCGAAACAAGACAGGGTTTGCGCATTCAGTACTTC
J: TRBJ1-4; size: few; D: TRBD1; V: TRBV28; CDR3: CASSSFGQGGREKLFF; DNA: TGTGCCAGCAGTTCCTTTGGACAGGGTGGAAGGGAAAAACTGTTTTTT
J: TRBJ2-2; size: once; D: TRBD2; V: TRBV11-2; CDR3: CASSLWTGGSAGELFF; DNA: TGTGCCAGCAGCTTATGGACTGGCGGGAGCGCCGGGGAGCTGTTTTTT
J: TRBJ1-3; size: NA; D: NA; V: TRBV7-8; CDR3: CASSYQGNTIYF; DNA: TGTGCCAGCAGCTACCAGGGGAACACCATATATTTT
J: TRBJ2-3; size: NA; D: NA; V: TRBV19; CDR3: CASKDLSSTDTQYF; DNA: TGTGCCAGTAAGGACTTGTCTAGCACAGATACGCAGTATTTT
J: TRBJ1-3; size: NA; D: NA; V: TRBV25-1; CDR3: CASSEVGSSGNTIYF; DNA: TGTGCCAGCAGTGAAGTGGGGAGCTCTGGAAACACCATATATTTT
J: TRBJ2-6; size: NA; D: NA; V: TRBV15; CDR3: CATSRGDRFGSGANVLTF; DNA: TGTGCCACCAGCAGAGGGGACCGGTTTGGGTCTGGGGCCAACGTCCTGACTTTC
J: TRBJ2-1; size: NA; D: NA; V: TRBV3-1/TRBV3-2; CDR3: CASSPSTGSYNEQFF; DNA: TGTGCCAGCAGCCCATCCACAGGGTCCTACAATGAGCAGTTCTTC
J: TRBJ2-1; size: NA; D: TRBD2; V: TRBV4-2; CDR3: CASSQYGALAGFYNEQFF; DNA: TGTGCCAGCAGCCAGTATGGGGCCCTAGCGGGATTTTACAATGAGCAGTTCTTC
J: TRBJ2-1; size: NA; D: NA; V: TRBV11-2; CDR3: CASSLVDRGSYNEQFF; DNA: TGTGCCAGCAGCTTAGTAGATCGGGGATCCTACAATGAGCAGTTCTTC
J: TRBJ1-1; size: once; D: NA; V: TRBV7-6; CDR3: CASSLVLWDTEAFF; DNA: TGTGCCAGCAGCTTAGTTCTATGGGACACTGAAGCTTTCTTT
J: TRBJ1-1; size: NA; D: NA; V: TRBV30; CDR3: CAWREHGGSRAFF; DNA: TGTGCCTGGAGGGAGCACGGCGGTAGCAGAGCTTTCTTT
J: TRBJ2-7; size: few; D: NA; V: TRBV14; CDR3: CASSSQGYEQYF; DNA: TGTGCCAGCAGCTCTCAGGGTTACGAGCAGTACTTC
J: TRBJ2-5; size: NA; D: NA; V: TRBV4-1; CDR3: CASSQERGSNGQATQYF; DNA: TGCGCCAGCAGCCAAGAAAGAGGGAGCAACGGTCAAGCGACCCAGTACTTC
J: TRBJ2-2; size: once; D: NA; V: TRBV7-2; CDR3: CASSLGQQGRTGELFF; DNA: TGTGCCAGCAGCTTGGGACAACAGGGACGAACCGGGGAGCTGTTTTTT
J: TRBJ1-2; size: NA; D: NA; V: TRBV5-5; CDR3: CASSLERQYTYGYTF; DNA: TGTGCCAGCAGCTTGGAACGGCAGTACACCTATGGCTACACCTTC
J: TRBJ2-3; size: NA; D: TRBD1; V: TRBV7-9; CDR3: CASSRTGANTDTQYF; DNA: TGTGCCAGCAGCCGGACAGGGGCTAACACAGATACGCAGTATTTT
J: TRBJ2-1; size: NA; D: NA; V: TRBV7-2; CDR3: CASSLLGIGNEQFF; DNA: TGTGCCAGCAGCTTATTAGGAATCGGGAATGAGCAGTTCTTC
J: TRBJ1-5; size: NA; D: NA; V: TRBV2; CDR3: CASSDSNQPQHF; DNA: TGTGCCAGCAGTGACAGCAATCAGCCCCAGCATTTT
J: TRBJ1-2; size: NA; D: NA; V: TRBV4-2; CDR3: CASSQQLEYGYTF; DNA: TGTGCCAGCAGCCAACAATTGGAATATGGCTACACCTTC
J: TRBJ2-7; size: NA; D: TRBD1; V: TRBV28; CDR3: CASSLGTGGGISYEQYF; DNA: TGTGCCAGCAGTTTAGGGACAGGGGGCGGAATCTCCTACGAGCAGTACTTC